This T cell receptor beta chain was retrieved from a study of graft-versus-host responses after intestinal transplantation. Of note for this clone: The antigen remains undetermined.

Germline values: CDR1 SGHVS, CDR2 FNYEAQ. V shed 2 bases and J 10 bases; nucleotides not matched to a gene: 5. This CDR3 spans 14 amino acids. Notes on the study in general: Some patients had graft-donor T cell macrochimerism. In their allografts, the ratios of graft-versus-host to host-versus-graft T cell clones were high.

Assay used: immunoSEQ multiplex PCR; TCRdb lists only in-frame clones, some missing. The sample yields about 120,000 clones, 95% seen once. V gene TRBV7-6 combines with J gene TRBJ2-1; 10 nucleotides line up with TRBD1. The sequencing used unstimulated CD8+ T cells sorted from spleen or lymph node cells, collected before intestinal transplant. The sequence came from a human donor who received an intestinal transplant. Here the CDR3 reads CASSLRTGGKEQFF. For the CDR3, the DNA is TGTGCCAGCAGCTTAAGGACAGGGGGAAAGGAGCAGTTCTTC.